This TCR beta chain was captured by sequencing in a study of chemoradiotherapy in HPV16-positive cancers. As for the study in general: Candidate HPV-specific clones and shared TCR motifs came from a couple of HPV16-positive patients. Findings and caveats of the study: Functional assays defining HPV-specific T cells used only two HPV16-positive patients.

Samples were taken several times over chemoradiotherapy. With 5 bases removed from V and 4 bases from J, the gap between germline ends came to 13 bases. Germline assignment: CDR1 SGHRS and CDR2 YFSETQ. The length of the CDR3 is 15 residues. TCRdb keeps only in-frame clones here, not all; method: immunoSEQ multiplex PCR. The repertoire holds approximately 630 clones, around 83% seen once, with over 6.5% in the top ten. Turning to this clone: Its target is not known.

The sequenced sample was tumor tissue, obtained from a patient who underwent chemoradiotherapy. The sequence derives from a human donor with HPV-associated anogenital cancer. The rearrangement joins TRBV5-1 to TRBJ1-6, with a possible D match to TRBD1 (6 bases). CDR3 nucleotides: TGCGCCAGCAGGCAGGGGAGCTCTTATAATTCACCCCTCCACTTT. Protein: CASRQGSSYNSPLHF.